The present T cell receptor (beta chain) was sequenced within a study of T cells after posttransplantation cyclophosphamide (dated by TCRdb to the mid-2010s). For the wider study: Using TRB sequencing, the study followed how the T cell repertoire rebuilt after myeloablative bone marrow transplantation with posttransplantation cyclophosphamide given as GVHD prophylaxis. Because TRA and TRB clonality were tightly correlated in 9 samples, subsequent TCR analyses were focused on TRB only. In 3 patients, TRB sequencing was also performed on up to roughly 3 more blood samples taken 2 to 5.2 years after transplant, and in 4 patients, pretransplant blood was also TRB-sequenced. Public TRB sequences were queried against a database of over 3,500 sequences associated with responses to pathogens, tumor antigens, self-antigens and alloantigens. Antigen receptor sequencing covered samples from approximately 38 PTCy-treated patients and about 17 of their related bone marrow donors. TRB sequencing was performed on blood from all 35 or so PTCy patients with 1-year posttransplant specimens. Broader findings and caveats from the paper: Donor-recipient similarity was low at 1-2 months but rose over the first year, and later blood repertoires were often dominated by donor CD8+ memory clones. The TRB repertoires of T cells infiltrating skin or the GI tract showed only limited overlap with the TRB repertoires found in blood. Across the roughly 48 patients, TRB clonality was highly associated with recipient CMV seropositivity and CMV reactivation, and diversity with PTCy was similar to that in the CNI/methotrexate controls.

The CDR3 runs 18 amino acids, cysteine and phenylalanine included. Just the 54-base CDR3 DNA is kept, in frame starting at base 1. CDR1 SGHVS and CDR2 FQNEAQ are derived from the germline V gene. Trimmed from V: 1 base; trimmed from J: 4 bases; junction bases lacking a gene match: 12. Genomic DNA was used for TRB sequencing, which was performed with the immunoSEQ assay at survey resolution or with the hsTCRB kit. From the authors' description of their analysis: The immunoSEQ software was used for initial read processing, and the LymphoSeq R package was used for repertoire analyses. For each TRB dataset, clonality was calculated as 1 minus normalized Shannon entropy, and the Gini coefficient was computed as well. To infer phenotypes in unsorted samples, TRB sequences from sorted subsets of the recipient or donor were mapped onto the unsorted samples of the same recipient. In its TCRdb copy, this immuneACCESS table keeps in-frame sequences only and misses some clones. Where compared with another copy, unresolved V genes explain less than half of these, and the others have no known cause. V, J and clone size derive from that table, while D and trimming were established from the DNA sequence. Here the sample has roughly 21,000 clones; roughly 98% occur a single time. The ten largest clones add up to under 0.15% of the sample.

Peripheral blood samples were provided by related bone marrow donors on the day of marrow donation. To count as naive, T cells had to be viable CD3+CD4+ or CD3+CD8+ cells with a CCR7+CD45RA+CD45RO-CD95-CD27+CD28+ profile. Mononuclear cells from peripheral blood and bone marrow were separated by Ficoll-Hypaque density centrifugation and then cryopreserved. Sorting of CD4+ and CD8+ T cells, including naive and memory subsets, was performed by FACS on a FACSAria II. A remark on this clone: The specificity of this receptor is unknown. No quality values exist for individual bases; no much larger clone is one base distant.

The origin of this receptor is a man between 40 and 49 years old in good health, CMV-negative, and a related stem cell transplant donor. Here the chain combines TRBV7-8 and TRBJ2-5; a stretch of 10 junction bases matches TRBD2. The sequencing input was naive CD8+ T cells sorted from PBMCs. The DNA sequence follows: TGTGCCAGCAGCTTAGAGGCCCTCGGAGGACTAGCGGTAGAGACCCAGTACTTC. This translates into CASSLEALGGLAVETQYF. Supplemented by the reference TRBV7-8 and TRBJ2-5 proteins around the CDR3, the complete variable domain is GAGVSQSPRYKVAKRGQDVALRCDPISGHVSLFWYQQALGQGPEFLTYFQNEAQLDKSGLPSDRFFAERPEGSVSTLKIQRTQQEDSAVYLCASSLEALGGLAVETQYFGPGTRLLVL.